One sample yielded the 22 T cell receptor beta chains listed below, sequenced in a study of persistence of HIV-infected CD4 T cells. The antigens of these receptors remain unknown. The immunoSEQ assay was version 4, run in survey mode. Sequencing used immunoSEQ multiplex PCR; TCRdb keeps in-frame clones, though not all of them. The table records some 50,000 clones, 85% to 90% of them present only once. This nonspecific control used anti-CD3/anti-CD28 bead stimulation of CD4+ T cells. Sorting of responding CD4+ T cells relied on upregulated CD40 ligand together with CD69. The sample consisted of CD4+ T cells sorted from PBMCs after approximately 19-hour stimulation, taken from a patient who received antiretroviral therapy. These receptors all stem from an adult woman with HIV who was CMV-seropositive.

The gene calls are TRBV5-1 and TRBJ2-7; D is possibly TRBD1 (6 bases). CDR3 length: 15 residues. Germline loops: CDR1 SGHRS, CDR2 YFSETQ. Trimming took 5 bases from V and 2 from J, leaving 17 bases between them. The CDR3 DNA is TGCGCCAGCAGTAGTCGAGGGGGACAAACCTACGAGCAGTACTTC. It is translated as CASSSRGGQTYEQYF.

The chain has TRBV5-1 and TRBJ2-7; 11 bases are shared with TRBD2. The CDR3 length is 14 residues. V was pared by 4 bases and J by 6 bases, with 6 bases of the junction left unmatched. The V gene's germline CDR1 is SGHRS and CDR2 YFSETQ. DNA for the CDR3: TGCGCCAGCAGCGTAGCCGGGACTAGCGGCGAGCAGTACTTC. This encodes CASSVAGTSGEQYF.

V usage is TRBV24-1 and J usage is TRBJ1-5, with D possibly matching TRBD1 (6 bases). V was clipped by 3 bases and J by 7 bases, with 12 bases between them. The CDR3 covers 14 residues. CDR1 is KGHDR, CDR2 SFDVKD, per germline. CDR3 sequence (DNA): TGTGCCACCAGTGATCCTACAGGGAGCCAGCCCCAGCATTTT. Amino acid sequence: CATSDPTGSQPQHF.

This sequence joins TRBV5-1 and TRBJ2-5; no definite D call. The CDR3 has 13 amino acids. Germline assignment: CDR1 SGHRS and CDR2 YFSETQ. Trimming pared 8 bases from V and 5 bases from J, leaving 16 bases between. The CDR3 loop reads CASSNLVGETQYF. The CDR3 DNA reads TGCGCCAGTTCGAACCTAGTGGGGGAGACCCAGTACTTC.

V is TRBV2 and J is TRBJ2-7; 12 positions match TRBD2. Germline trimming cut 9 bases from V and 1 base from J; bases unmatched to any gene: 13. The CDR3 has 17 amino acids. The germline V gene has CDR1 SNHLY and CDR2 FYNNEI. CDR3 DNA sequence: TGTGCCAGAAAGAGACTAGCGGGGGACCTGGGGTCCTACGAGCAGTACTTC. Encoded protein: CARKRLAGDLGSYEQYF. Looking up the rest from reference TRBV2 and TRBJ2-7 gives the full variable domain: EPEVTQTPSHQVTQMGQEVILRCVPISNHLYFYWYRQILGQKVEFLVSFYNNEISEKSEIFDDQFSVERPDGSNFTLKIRSTKLEDSAMYFCARKRLAGDLGSYEQYFGPGTRLTVT.

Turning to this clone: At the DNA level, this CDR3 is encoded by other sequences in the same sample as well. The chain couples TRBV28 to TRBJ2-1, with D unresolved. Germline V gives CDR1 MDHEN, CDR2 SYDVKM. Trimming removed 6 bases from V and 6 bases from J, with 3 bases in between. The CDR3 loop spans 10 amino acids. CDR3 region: CASRGNEQFF. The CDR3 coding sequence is TGTGCCAGCAGGGGCAATGAGCAGTTCTTC.

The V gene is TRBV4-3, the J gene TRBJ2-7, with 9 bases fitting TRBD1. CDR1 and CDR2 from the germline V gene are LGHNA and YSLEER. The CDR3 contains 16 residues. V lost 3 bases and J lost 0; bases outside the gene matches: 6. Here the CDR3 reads CASSHRQGGVSYEQYF. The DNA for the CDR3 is TGCGCCAGCAGCCACCGACAGGGGGGCGTCTCCTACGAGCAGTACTTC.

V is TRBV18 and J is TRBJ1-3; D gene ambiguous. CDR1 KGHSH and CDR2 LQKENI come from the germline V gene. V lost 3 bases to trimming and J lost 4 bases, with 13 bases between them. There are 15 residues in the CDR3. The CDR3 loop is CASSPSPLSGNTIYF. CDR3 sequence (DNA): TGTGCCAGCTCACCCTCCCCCCTGTCGGGAAACACCATATATTTT.

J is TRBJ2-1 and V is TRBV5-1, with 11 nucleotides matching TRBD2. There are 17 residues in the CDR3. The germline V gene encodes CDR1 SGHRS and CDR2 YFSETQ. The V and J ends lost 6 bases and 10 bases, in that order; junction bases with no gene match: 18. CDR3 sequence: CASTLSISRLAGTEQFF. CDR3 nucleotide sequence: TGCGCCAGCACCCTATCTATCTCCCGACTAGCGGGAACCGAGCAGTTCTTC. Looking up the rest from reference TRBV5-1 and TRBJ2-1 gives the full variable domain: KAGVTQTPRYLIKTRGQQVTLSCSPISGHRSVSWYQQTPGQGLQFLFEYFSETQRNKGNFPGRFSGRQFSNSRSEMNVSTLELGDSALYLCASTLSISRLAGTEQFFGPGTRLTVL.

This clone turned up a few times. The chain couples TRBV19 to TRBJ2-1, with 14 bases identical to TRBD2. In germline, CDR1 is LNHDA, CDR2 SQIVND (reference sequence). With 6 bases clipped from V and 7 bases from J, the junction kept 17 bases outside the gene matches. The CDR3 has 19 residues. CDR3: CASSTTGTSGRWGRNEQFF. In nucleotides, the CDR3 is TGTGCCAGTAGCACAACCGGGACTAGCGGGAGATGGGGTCGGAATGAGCAGTTCTTC.

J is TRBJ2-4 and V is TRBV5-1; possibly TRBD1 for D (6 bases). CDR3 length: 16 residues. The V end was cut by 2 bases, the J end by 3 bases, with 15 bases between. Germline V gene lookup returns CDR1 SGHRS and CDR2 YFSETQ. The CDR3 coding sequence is TGCGCCAGCAGCTTTAAACAGGGTTCAGTCAAAAACATTCAGTACTTC. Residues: CASSFKQGSVKNIQYF.

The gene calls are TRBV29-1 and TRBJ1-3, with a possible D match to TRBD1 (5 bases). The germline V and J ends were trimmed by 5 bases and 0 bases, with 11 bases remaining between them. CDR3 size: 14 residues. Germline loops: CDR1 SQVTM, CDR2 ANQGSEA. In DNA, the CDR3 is TGCAGCGTTTCCGGGGGGGTCTCTGGAAACACCATATATTTT. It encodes CSVSGGVSGNTIYF.

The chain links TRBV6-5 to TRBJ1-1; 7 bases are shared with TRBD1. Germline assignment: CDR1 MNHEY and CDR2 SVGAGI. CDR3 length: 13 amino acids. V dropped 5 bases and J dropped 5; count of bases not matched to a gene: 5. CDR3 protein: CASSPQGVTEAFF. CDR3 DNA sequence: TGTGCCAGCAGTCCGCAGGGGGTAACTGAAGCTTTCTTT.

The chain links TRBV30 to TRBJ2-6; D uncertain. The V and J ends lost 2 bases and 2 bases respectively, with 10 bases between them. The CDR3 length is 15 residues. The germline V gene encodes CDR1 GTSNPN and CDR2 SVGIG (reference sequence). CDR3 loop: CAWSPGLAGANVLTF. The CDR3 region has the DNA TGTGCCTGGAGTCCCGGGTTGGCTGGGGCCAACGTCCTGACTTTC.

The CDR3, as DNA: TGTGCCTGGAACGGGGGGGAGACAGATACGCAGTATTTT. It codes for CAWNGGETDTQYF. The chain links TRBV30 to TRBJ2-3, with 8 nucleotides matching TRBD2. There are 13 residues in the CDR3. J was trimmed by 3 bases and V by 4 bases; bases with no gene match: 3. Germline V gene sequence: CDR1 GTSNPN, CDR2 SVGIG (reference sequence). Full variable domain (outside the CDR3, taken from reference TRBV30 and TRBJ2-3): SQTIHQWPATLVQPVGSPLSLECTVEGTSNPNLYWYRQAAGRGLQLLFYSVGIGQISSEVPQNLSASRPQDRQFILSSKKLLLSDSGFYLCAWNGGETDTQYFGPGTRLTVL.

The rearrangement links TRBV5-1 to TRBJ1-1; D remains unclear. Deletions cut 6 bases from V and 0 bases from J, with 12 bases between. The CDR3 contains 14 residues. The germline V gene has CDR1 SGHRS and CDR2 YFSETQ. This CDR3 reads CASTLGILNTEAFF. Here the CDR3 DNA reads TGCGCCAGCACCCTCGGGATCTTGAACACTGAAGCTTTCTTT.

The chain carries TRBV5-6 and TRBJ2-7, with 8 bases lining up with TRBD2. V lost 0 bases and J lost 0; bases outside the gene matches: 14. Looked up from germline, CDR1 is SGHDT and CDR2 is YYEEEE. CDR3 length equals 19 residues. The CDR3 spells CASSLELAGTHTPSYEQYF. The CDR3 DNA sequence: TGTGCCAGCAGCTTGGAGTTAGCGGGGACCCATACACCCTCCTACGAGCAGTACTTC.

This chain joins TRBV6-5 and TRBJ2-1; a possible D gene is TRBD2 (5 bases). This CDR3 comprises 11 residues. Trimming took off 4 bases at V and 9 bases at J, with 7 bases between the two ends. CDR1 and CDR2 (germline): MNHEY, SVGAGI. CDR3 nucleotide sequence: TGTGCCAGCAGTTCCCGGGGTGAGCAGTTCTTC. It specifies CASSSRGEQFF.

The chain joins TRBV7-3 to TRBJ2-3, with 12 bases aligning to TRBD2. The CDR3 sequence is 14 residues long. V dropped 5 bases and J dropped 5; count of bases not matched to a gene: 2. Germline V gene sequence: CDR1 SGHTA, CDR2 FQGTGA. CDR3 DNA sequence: TGTGCCAGCAGCCAGACTAGCGGGAGAGATACGCAGTATTTT. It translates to CASSQTSGRDTQYF.

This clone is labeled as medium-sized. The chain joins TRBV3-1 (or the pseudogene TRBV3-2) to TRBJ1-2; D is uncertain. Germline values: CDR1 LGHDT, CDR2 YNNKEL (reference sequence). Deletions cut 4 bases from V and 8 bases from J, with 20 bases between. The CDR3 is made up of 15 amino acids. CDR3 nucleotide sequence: TGTGCCAGCAGCCCGACCCAGACTGACCGCTCGGGCTACACCTTC. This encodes CASSPTQTDRSGYTF.

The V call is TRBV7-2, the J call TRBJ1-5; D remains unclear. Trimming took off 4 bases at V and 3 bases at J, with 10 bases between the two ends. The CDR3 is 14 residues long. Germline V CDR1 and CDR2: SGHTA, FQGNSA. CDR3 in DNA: TGTGCCAGCAGCTCCGGGTCTTTCAATCAGCCCCAGCATTTT. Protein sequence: CASSSGSFNQPQHF.

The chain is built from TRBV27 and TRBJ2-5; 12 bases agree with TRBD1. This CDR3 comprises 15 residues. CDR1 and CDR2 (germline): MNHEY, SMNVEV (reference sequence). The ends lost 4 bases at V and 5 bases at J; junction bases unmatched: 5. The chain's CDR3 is CASSSGTGGAETQYF. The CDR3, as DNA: TGTGCCAGCAGTTCGGGGACAGGGGGCGCTGAGACCCAGTACTTC.